This T cell receptor (beta chain) was documented in a study of PD-1 blockade in classical Hodgkin lymphoma. Using immunoSEQ multiplex PCR, the repertoire was profiled, and TCRdb retains in-frame clones only, with some absent. Here the sample spans about 32,000 clones, about four fifths being singletons. Documented time point: cycle 4 day 1 (C4D1), after more than five weeks of nivolumab. No patient escaped relapse after autologous stem cell transplantation, and brentuximab vedotin exposure varied. The germline V gene has CDR1 SGHTA and CDR2 FQGTGA. V was clipped by 2 bases and J by 6 bases, with 15 bases between them. The CDR3 is 15 amino acids.

The sequencing here drew on peripheral blood mononuclear cells (PBMCs), taken before the fourth cycle of nivolumab. The sequence was obtained from a human donor with classical Hodgkin lymphoma. The genes are TRBV7-3 and TRBJ2-3; TRBD2 is a possible D gene (6 bases). CDR3 coding DNA: TGTGCCAGCAGCTTACTTACGGGAGAGGCTGATACGCAGTATTTT. Translation: CASSLLTGEADTQYF.